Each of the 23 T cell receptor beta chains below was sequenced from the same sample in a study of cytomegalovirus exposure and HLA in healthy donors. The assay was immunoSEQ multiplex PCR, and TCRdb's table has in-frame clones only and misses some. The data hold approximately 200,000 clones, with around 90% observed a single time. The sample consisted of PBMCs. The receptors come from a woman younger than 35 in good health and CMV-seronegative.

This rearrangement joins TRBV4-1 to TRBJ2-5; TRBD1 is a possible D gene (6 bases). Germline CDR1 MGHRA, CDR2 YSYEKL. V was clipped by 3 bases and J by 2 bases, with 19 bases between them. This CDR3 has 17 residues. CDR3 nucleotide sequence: TGCGCCAGCAGCCAGGGGTCCAGGGGACCGGCGCAAGAGACCCAGTACTTC. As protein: CASSQGSRGPAQETQYF.

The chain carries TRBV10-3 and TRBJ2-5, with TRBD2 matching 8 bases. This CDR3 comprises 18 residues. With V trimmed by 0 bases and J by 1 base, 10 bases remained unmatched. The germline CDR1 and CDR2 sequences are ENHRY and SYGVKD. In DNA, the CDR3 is TGTGCCATCAGTGAGTCGAAGGGGTTAGCGGGAAGCCAAGAGACCCAGTACTTC. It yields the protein CAISESKGLAGSQETQYF.

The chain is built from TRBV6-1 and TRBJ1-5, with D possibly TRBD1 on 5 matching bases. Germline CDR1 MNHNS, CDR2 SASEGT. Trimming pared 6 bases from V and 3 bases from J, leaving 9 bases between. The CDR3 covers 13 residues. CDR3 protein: CASREQDNQPQHF. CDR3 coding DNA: TGTGCCAGCAGAGAACAGGACAATCAGCCCCAGCATTTT.

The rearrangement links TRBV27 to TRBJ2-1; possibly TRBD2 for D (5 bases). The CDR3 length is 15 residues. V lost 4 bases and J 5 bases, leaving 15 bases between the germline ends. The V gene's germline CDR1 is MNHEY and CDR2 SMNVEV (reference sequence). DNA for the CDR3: TGTGCCAGCAGTTCCGCCCAGCGGCTAAACAATGAGCAGTTCTTC. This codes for CASSSAQRLNNEQFF.

CDR3 loop: CAWSISTQDEQFF. CDR3 bases: TGTGCCTGGAGTATTTCCACTCAGGATGAGCAGTTCTTC. This chain joins TRBV30 and TRBJ2-1; D is uncertain. The CDR3 consists of 13 residues. V dropped 2 bases and J dropped 8 bases, with 13 bases sitting between them. CDR1 and CDR2 from the germline V gene are GTSNPN and SVGIG (reference sequence).

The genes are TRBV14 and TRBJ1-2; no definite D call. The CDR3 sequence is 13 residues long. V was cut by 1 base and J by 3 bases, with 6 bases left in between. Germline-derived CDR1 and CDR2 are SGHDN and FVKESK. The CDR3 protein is CASSQVVDYGYTF. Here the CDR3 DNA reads TGTGCCAGCAGCCAAGTCGTCGACTATGGCTACACCTTC.

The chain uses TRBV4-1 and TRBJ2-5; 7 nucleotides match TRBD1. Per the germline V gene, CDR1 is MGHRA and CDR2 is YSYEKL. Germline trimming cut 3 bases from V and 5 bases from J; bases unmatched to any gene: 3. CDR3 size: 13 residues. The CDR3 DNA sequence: TGCGCCAGCAGCCAGGTGGACAGGGAGACCCAGTACTTC. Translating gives CASSQVDRETQYF.

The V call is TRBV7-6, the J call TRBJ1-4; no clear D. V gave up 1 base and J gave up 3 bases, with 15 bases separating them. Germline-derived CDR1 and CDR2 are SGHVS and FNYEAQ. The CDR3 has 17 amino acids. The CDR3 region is CASSLEAGVAANEKLFF. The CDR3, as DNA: TGTGCCAGCAGCTTAGAGGCCGGGGTCGCGGCTAATGAAAAACTGTTTTTT.

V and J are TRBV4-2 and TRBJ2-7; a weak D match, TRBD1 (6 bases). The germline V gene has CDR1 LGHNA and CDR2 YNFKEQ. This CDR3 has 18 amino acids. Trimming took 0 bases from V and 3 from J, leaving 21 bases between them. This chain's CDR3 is CASSQDLQGPKLDYEQYF. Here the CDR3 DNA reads TGTGCCAGCAGCCAAGATCTGCAGGGGCCAAAATTAGACTACGAGCAGTACTTC.

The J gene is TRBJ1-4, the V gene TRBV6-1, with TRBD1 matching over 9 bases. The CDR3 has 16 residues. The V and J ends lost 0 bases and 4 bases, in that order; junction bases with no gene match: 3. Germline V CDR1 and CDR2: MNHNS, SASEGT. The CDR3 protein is CASSEASTGGNEKLFF. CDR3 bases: TGTGCCAGCAGTGAAGCCTCGACAGGGGGTAATGAAAAACTGTTTTTT.

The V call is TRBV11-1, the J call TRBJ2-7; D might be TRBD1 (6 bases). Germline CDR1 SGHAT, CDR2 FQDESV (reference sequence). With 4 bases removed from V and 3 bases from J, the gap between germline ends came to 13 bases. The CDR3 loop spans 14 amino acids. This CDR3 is CASSYNQGIYEQYF. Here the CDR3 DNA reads TGTGCCAGCAGCTACAACCAGGGGATCTACGAGCAGTACTTC.

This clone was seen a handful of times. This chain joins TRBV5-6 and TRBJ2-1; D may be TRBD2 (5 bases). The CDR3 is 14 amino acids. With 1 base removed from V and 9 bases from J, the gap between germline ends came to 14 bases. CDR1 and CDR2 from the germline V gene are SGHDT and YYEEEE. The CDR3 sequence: CASSLQSLEAEQFF. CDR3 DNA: TGTGCCAGCAGCTTGCAATCACTAGAGGCTGAGCAGTTCTTC.

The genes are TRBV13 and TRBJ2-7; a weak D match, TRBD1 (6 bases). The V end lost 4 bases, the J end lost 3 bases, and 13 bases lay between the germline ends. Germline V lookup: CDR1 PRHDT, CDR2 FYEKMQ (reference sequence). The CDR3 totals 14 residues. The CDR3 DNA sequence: TGTGCCAGCAGCTCTCCACAGGGTCTCTACGAGCAGTACTTC. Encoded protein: CASSSPQGLYEQYF.

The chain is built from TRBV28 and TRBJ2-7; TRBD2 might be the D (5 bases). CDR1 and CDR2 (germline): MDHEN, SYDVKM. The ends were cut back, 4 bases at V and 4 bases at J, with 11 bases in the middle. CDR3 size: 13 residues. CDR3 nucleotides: TGTGCCAGCAGTTACGGAGGTACTTACGAGCAGTACTTC. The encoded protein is CASSYGGTYEQYF.

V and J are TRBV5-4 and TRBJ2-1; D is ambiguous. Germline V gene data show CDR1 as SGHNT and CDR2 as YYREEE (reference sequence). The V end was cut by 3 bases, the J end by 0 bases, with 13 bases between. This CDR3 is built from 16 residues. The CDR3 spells CASSSPKKRSYNEQFF. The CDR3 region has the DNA TGTGCCAGCAGCTCCCCAAAAAAGCGCTCCTACAATGAGCAGTTCTTC. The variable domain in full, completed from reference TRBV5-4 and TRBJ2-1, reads ETGVTQSPTHLIKTRGQQVTLRCSSQSGHNTVSWYQQALGQGPQFIFQYYREEENGRGNFPPRFSGLQFPNYSSELNVNALELDDSALYLCASSSPKKRSYNEQFFGPGTRLTVL.

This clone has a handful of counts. CDR3 bases: TGTGCCAGCAGCGTAGTTGATGGGGGCGCCGGCACTGAAGCTTTCTTT. Encoded protein: CASSVVDGGAGTEAFF. The chain links TRBV9 to TRBJ1-1; a weak D match, TRBD1 (6 bases). The germline V gene encodes CDR1 SGDLS and CDR2 YYNGEE. Trimming removed 0 bases at V and 4 bases at J, with 16 bases between. The CDR3 is made up of 16 amino acids.

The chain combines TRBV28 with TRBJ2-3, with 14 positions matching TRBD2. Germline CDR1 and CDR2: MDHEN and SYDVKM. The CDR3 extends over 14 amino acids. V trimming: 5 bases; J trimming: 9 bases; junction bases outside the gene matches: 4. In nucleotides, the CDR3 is TGTGCCAGCAGTATCGGACTAGCGGGGGGAACGCAGTATTTT. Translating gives CASSIGLAGGTQYF.

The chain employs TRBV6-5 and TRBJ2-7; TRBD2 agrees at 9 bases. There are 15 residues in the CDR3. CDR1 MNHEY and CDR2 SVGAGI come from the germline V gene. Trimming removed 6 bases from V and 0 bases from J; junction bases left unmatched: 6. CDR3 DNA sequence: TGTGCCAGCAGCCCCCAAGCGGGGGGCTCCTACGAGCAGTACTTC. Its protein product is CASSPQAGGSYEQYF.

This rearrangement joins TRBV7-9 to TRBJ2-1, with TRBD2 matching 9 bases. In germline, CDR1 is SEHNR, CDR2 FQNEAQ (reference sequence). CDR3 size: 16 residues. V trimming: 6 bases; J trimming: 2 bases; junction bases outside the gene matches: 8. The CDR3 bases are TGTGCCAGCAGTCCCGTAGCGGGAGCAACCTACAATGAGCAGTTCTTC. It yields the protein CASSPVAGATYNEQFF.

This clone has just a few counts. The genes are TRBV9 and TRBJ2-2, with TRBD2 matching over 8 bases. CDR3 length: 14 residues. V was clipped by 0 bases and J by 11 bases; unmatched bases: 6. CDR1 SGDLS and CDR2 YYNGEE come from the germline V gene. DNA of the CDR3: TGTGCCAGCAGCGTAGCACGGGAGGGACGAGAGCTGTTTTTT. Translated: CASSVAREGRELFF.

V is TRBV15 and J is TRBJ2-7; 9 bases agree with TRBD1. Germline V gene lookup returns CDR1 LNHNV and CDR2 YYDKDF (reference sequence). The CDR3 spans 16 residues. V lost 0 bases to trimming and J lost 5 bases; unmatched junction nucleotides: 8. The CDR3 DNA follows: TGTGCCACCAGCAGAGATCGTGGACAGGGGCGCCACGAGCAGTACTTC. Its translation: CATSRDRGQGRHEQYF.

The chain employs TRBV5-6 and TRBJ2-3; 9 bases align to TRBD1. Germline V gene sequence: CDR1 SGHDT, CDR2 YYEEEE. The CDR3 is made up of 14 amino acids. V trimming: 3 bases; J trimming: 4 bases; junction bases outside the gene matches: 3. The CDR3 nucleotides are TGTGCCAGCAGCTACACAGGGGGCGCAGATACGCAGTATTTT. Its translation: CASSYTGGADTQYF.

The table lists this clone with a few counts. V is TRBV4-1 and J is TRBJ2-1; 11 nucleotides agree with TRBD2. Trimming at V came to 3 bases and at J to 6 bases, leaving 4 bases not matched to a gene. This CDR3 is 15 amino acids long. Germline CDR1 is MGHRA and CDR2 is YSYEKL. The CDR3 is CASSQGLAAINEQFF. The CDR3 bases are TGCGCCAGCAGCCAGGGACTAGCGGCGATCAATGAGCAGTTCTTC.